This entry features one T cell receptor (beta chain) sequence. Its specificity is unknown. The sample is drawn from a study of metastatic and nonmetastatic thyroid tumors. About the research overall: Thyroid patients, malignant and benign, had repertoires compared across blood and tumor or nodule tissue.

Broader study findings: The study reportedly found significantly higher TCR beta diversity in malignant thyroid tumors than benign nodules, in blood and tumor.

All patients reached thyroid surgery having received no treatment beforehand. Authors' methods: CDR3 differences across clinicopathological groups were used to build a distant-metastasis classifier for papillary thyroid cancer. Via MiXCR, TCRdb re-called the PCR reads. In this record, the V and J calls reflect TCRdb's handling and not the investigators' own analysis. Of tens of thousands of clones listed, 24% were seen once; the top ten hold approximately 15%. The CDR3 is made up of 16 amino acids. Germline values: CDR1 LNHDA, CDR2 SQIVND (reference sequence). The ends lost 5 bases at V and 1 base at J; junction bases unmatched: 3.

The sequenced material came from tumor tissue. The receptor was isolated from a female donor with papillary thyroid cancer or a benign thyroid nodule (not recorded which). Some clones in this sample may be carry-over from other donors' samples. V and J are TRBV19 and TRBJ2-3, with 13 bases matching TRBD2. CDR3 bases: TGTGCCAGTAGTTCCGGACTAGCGGGAGGCACAGATACGCAGTATTTT. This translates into CASSSGLAGGTDTQYF.